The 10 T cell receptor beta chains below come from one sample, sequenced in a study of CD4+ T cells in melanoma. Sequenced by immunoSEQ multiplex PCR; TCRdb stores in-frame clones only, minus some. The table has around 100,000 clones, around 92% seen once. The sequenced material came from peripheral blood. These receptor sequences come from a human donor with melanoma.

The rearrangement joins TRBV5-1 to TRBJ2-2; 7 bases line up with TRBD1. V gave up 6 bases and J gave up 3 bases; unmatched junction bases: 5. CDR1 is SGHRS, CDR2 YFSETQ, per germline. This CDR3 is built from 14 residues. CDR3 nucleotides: TGCGCCAGCACCAGGGACAGATACACCGGGGAGCTGTTTTTT. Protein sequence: CASTRDRYTGELFF.

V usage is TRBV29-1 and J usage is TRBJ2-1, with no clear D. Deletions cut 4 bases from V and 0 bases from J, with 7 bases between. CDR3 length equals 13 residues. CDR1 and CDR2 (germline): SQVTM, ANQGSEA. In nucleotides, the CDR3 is TGCAGCGTTGGAGCCGACTCCTACAATGAGCAGTTCTTC. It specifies CSVGADSYNEQFF.

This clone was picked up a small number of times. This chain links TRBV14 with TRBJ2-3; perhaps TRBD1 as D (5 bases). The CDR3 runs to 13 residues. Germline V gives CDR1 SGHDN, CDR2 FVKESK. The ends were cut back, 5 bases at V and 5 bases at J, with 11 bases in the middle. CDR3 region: CASSDDRLDTQYF. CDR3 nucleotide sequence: TGTGCCAGCAGCGACGACAGATTAGATACGCAGTATTTT.

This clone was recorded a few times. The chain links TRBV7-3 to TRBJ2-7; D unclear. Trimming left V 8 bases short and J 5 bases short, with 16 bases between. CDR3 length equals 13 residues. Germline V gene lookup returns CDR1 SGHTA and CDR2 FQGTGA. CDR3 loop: CASAVGPLDEQYF. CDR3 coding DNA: TGTGCCAGCGCTGTAGGTCCCCTCGACGAGCAGTACTTC. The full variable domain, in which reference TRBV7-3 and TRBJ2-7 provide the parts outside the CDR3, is GAGVSQTPSNKVTEKGKYVELRCDPISGHTALYWYRQSLGQGPEFLIYFQGTGAADDSGLPNDRFFAVRPEGSVSTLKIQRTERGDSAVYLCASAVGPLDEQYFGPGTRLTVT.

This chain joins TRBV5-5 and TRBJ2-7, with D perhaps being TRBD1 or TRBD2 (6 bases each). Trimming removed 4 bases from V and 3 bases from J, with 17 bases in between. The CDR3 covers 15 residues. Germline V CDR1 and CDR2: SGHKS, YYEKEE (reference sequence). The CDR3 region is CASSRRGLDFYEQYF. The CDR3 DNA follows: TGTGCCAGCAGCCGTCGGGGGCTTGACTTCTACGAGCAGTACTTC.

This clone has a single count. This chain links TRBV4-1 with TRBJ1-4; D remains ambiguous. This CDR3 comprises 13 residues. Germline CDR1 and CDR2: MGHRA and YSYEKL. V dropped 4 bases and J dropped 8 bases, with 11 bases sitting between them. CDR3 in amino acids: CASSLFYGEKLFF. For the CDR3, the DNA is TGCGCCAGCAGCCTTTTTTACGGAGAAAAACTGTTTTTT.

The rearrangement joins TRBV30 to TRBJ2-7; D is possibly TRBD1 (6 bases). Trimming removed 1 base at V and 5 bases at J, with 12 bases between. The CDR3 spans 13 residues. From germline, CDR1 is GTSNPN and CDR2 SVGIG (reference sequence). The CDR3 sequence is CAWSAGAVNEQYF. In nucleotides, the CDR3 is TGTGCCTGGAGTGCAGGGGCTGTAAACGAGCAGTACTTC. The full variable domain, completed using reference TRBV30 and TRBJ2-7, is SQTIHQWPATLVQPVGSPLSLECTVEGTSNPNLYWYRQAAGRGLQLLFYSVGIGQISSEVPQNLSASRPQDRQFILSSKKLLLSDSGFYLCAWSAGAVNEQYFGPGTRLTVT.

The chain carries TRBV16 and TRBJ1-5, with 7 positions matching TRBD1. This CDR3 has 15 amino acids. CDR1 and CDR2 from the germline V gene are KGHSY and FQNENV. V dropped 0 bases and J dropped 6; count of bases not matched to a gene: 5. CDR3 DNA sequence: TGTGCCAGCAGCCAATCCCACAGGGGAGGTCAGCCCCAGCATTTT. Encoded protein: CASSQSHRGGQPQHF. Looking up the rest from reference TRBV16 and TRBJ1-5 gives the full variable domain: GEEVAQTPKHLVRGEGQKAKLYCAPIKGHSYVFWYQQVLKNEFKFLISFQNENVFDETGMPKERFSAKCLPNSPCSLEIQATKLEDSAVYFCASSQSHRGGQPQHFGDGTRLSIL.

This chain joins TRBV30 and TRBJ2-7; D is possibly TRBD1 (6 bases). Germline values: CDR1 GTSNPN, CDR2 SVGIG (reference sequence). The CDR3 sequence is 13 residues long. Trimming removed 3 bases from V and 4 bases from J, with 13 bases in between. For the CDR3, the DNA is TGTGCCTGGAGCACCGGACAGACTTACGAGCAGTACTTC. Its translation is CAWSTGQTYEQYF. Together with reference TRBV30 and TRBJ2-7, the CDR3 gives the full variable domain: SQTIHQWPATLVQPVGSPLSLECTVEGTSNPNLYWYRQAAGRGLQLLFYSVGIGQISSEVPQNLSASRPQDRQFILSSKKLLLSDSGFYLCAWSTGQTYEQYFGPGTRLTVT.

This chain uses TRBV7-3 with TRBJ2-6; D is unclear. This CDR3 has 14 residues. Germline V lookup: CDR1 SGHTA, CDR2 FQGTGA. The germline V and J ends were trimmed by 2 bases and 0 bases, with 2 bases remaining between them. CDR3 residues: CASSLVSGANVLTF. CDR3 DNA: TGTGCCAGCAGCTTAGTCTCTGGGGCCAACGTCCTGACTTTC.